This T cell receptor beta chain derives from a study of response to subunit inactivated influenza vaccine. The sample holds a few counts of this clonotype. TCRdb analysed the RT-PCR reads with MiXCR anew, one entry per CDR3 protein. The top ten hold roughly 10% of the sample, which has hundreds of thousands of distinct CDR3 sequences, roughly 10% seen once. The CDR3 has 13 residues. Looked up from germline, CDR1 is LGHDT and CDR2 is YNNKEL (reference sequence). V shed 0 bases and J 9 bases; nucleotides not matched to a gene: 3. V gene TRBV3-1 combines with J gene TRBJ2-7; 9 nucleotides align to TRBD2. Sequencing was performed on PBMCs from blood, taken on the day of vaccination. This TCR came from a man between 50 and 59 years old who received an inactivated influenza vaccine. In DNA, the CDR3 is TGTGCCAGCAGCCAAGATATGACTAGCGGGCAGTACTTC. It translates to CASSQDMTSGQYF.